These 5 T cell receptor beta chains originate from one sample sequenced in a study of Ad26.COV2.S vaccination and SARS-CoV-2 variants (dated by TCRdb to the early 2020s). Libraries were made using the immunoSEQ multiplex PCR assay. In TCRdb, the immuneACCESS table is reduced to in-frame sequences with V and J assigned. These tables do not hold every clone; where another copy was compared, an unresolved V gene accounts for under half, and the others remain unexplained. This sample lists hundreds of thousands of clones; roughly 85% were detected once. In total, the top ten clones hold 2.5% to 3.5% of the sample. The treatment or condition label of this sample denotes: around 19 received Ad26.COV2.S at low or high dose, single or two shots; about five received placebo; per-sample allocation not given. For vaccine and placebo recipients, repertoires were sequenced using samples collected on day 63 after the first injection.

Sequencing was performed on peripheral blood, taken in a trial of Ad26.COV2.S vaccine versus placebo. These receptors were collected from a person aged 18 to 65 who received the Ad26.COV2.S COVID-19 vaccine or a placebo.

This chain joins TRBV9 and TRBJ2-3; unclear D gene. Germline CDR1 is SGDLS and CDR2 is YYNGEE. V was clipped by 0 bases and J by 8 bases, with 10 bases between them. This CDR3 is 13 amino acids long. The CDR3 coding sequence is TGTGCCAGCAGCGTAGGAGAGCCAGGTACGCAGTATTTT. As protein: CASSVGEPGTQYF.

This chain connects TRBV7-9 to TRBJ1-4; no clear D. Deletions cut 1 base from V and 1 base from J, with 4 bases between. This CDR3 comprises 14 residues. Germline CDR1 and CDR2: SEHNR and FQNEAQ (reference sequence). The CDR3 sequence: CASSLGITNEKLFF. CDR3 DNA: TGTGCCAGCAGCTTAGGGATAACTAATGAAAAACTGTTTTTT. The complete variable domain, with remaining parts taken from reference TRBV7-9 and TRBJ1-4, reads DTGVSQNPRHKITKRGQNVTFRCDPISEHNRLYWYRQTLGQGPEFLTYFQNEAQLEKSRLLSDRFSAERPKGSFSTLEIQRTEQGDSAMYLCASSLGITNEKLFFGSGTQLSVL.

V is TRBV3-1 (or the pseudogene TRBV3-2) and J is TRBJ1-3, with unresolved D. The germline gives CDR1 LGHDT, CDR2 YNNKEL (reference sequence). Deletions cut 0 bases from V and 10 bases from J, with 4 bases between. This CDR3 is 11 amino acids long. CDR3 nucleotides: TGTGCCAGCAGCCAAGATCAGACCATATATTTT. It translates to CASSQDQTIYF.

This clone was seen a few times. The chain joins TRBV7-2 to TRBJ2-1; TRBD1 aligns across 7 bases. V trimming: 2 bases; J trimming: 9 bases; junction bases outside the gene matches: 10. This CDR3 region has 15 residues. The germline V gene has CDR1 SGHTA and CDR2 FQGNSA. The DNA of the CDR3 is TGTGCCAGCAGCTTACGACAGGGAAAGGGCCTTGAGCAGTTCTTC. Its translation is CASSLRQGKGLEQFF. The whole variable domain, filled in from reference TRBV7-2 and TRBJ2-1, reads GAGVSQSPSNKVTEKGKDVELRCDPISGHTALYWYRQSLGQGLEFLIYFQGNSAPDKSGLPSDRFSAERTGGSVSTLTIQRTQQEDSAVYLCASSLRQGKGLEQFFGPGTRLTVL.

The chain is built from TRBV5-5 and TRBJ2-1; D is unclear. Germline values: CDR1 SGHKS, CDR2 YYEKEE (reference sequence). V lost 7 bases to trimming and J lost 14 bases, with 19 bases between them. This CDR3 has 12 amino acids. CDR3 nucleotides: TGTGCCAGCGCTGAATCCGTTTGGTCAGAGTTCTTC. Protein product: CASAESVWSEFF.